This T cell receptor beta chain appears in the sequencing data of a study of cytomegalovirus exposure and HLA in healthy donors. Overall study context: Genotyping of about 400 donors showed that approximately 83% belonged to the Caucasian-associated ancestry cluster.

The CDR3 consists of 12 residues. Germline assignment: CDR1 SNHLY and CDR2 FYNNEI. The PCR used 60 Vbeta and 13 Jbeta primers. Method: immunoSEQ multiplex PCR; TCRdb's copy keeps in-frame clones and lacks some. Found here are more than 130,000 clones, 73% of them singletons; the top ten hold 13% to 15%. The V gene is TRBV2, the J gene TRBJ2-5; D is possibly TRBD1 (6 bases). The J call may not be correct, given that the DNA end is closer to TRBJ2-7. The sample comprised PBMCs. The origin of this receptor is a human donor in good health. The CDR3 loop is CASRQTGHEQYF. Here the CDR3 DNA reads TGTGCCAGCAGACAGACAGGCCACGAGCAGTACTTC.